These T cell receptor beta chains were read from a single sample in a study of beta chain features in type 1 diabetes. Profiled with immunoSEQ multiplex PCR; TCRdb holds only in-frame clones, not every one. The sample lists a few hundred thousand clones, about 10% occurring once. The sequencing input was central memory CD4+ T cells from blood. The source is a man aged 30 to 45 with type 1 diabetes. The CDR3 runs from the conserved cysteine through the conserved F or W. The D gene is left open where the match is weak. The size of a clone is reported for some rows only, either as once, few or many, or as a class for expanded clones.

size,D,J,V,DNA,CDR3
few,TRBD1,TRBJ1-1,TRBV28,TGTGCCAGCAGTCCCCCCGCAGGGGGCACTGAAGCTTTCTTT,CASSPPAGGTEAFF
few,-,TRBJ2-1,TRBV6-1,TGTGCCAGCAGCCGTTCGAGTGAGCAGTTCTTC,CASSRSSEQFF
-,-,TRBJ2-5,TRBV10-2,TGCGCCAGCAGTGATGGGGAGACCCAGTACTTC,CASSDGETQYF
few,-,TRBJ2-1,TRBV7-9,TGTGCCAGCAGCCCAGGCCGGTCAACTCAGTTCTTC,CASSPGRSTQFF
-,-,TRBJ2-1,TRBV6-6,TGTGCCAGCAGTCAGCAGGGGACCTACAATGAGCAGTTCTTC,CASSQQGTYNEQFF
few,-,TRBJ2-3,TRBV28,TGTGCCAGCAGTACCCCTACCACAGATACGCAGTATTTT,CASSTPTTDTQYF
few,-,TRBJ2-3,TRBV5-1,TGCGCCAGCAGCCCTCCTCTGGCGGCAATCACAGATACGCAGTATTTT,CASSPPLAAITDTQYF
few,-,TRBJ2-2,TRBV7-9,TGTGCCAGCAGCCCCGGGACCGCGAACACCGGGGAGCTGTTTTTT,CASSPGTANTGELFF
-,-,TRBJ1-5,TRBV28,TGTGCCAGCAGTTTACCGGGAGTTAGCAATCAGCCCCAGCATTTT,CASSLPGVSNQPQHF
-,TRBD1,TRBJ2-7,TRBV6-6,TGTGCCAGCACCCGGGACAGGGAGCAGTACTTC,CASTRDREQYF
few,-,TRBJ2-7,TRBV6-5,TGTGCCAGCAGTTCTCGTCCAACAGAACTCTACGAGCAGTACTTC,CASSSRPTELYEQYF
-,-,TRBJ2-4,TRBV7-8,TGTGCCAGCAGCTTAGCTGGGATTGTGGGCAAAAACATTCAGTACTTC,CASSLAGIVGKNIQYF
once,-,TRBJ1-2,TRBV19,TGTGCCACTAATAGGGGGGATGGCTACACCTTC,CATNRGDGYTF
-,-,TRBJ2-3,TRBV7-2,TGTGCCAGCAGCTTGTGGGACGGCCTGCAGTATTTT,CASSLWDGLQYF
-,-,TRBJ1-2,TRBV5-1,TGCGCCAGCAGCTTGGTACCAGGAGCTAACTATGGCTACACCTTC,CASSLVPGANYGYTF
few,-,TRBJ1-1,TRBV5-1,TGCGCCAGCAGCATAAACAGAGACACTGAAGCTTTCTTT,CASSINRDTEAFF
-,TRBD1,TRBJ2-7,TRBV18,TGTGCCAGCTCACCAGGGGGACAGGGCTTCTACGAGCAGTACTTC,CASSPGGQGFYEQYF
-,-,TRBJ2-1,TRBV11-2,TGTGCCAGCAGCTTAGGCGGTTGGGGGGTCGGCAATGAGCAGTTCTTC,CASSLGGWGVGNEQFF
few,TRBD1,TRBJ1-2,TRBV4-3,TGCGCCAGCAGCCAAGAGGGCAGGGGGTACGGCTACACCTTC,CASSQEGRGYGYTF
many,-,TRBJ2-5,TRBV7-9,TGTGCCAGCAACAAGAACCAAGAGACCCAGTACTTC,CASNKNQETQYF
-,TRBD1,TRBJ1-5,TRBV6-5,TGTGCCAGCAGTTACTCGACAGACAGGGGGCAGCCCCAGCATTTT,CASSYSTDRGQPQHF
few,TRBD1,TRBJ2-1,TRBV6-4,TGTGCCAGCAGTAAGGACAGGATTTCCCACAATGAGCAGTTCTTC,CASSKDRISHNEQFF
few,-,TRBJ2-6,TRBV28,TGTGCCAGCAGTTTCCGTGAGGGAGGCGGGGCCAACGTCCTGACTTTC,CASSFREGGGANVLTF
few,-,TRBJ1-1,TRBV7-2,TGTGCCAGCAGCTTTAGCCAGACCAAAAGGGGAGCTTTCTTT,CASSFSQTKRGAFF
-,-,TRBJ2-1,TRBV11-2,TGTGCCAGCAGCTTATCCGGTGATGAGCAGTTCTTC,CASSLSGDEQFF
-,TRBD2,TRBJ2-3,TRBV7-7,TGTGCCAGCAGCGCCCCCCCGGCGGGAGGAGATACGCAGTATTTT,CASSAPPAGGDTQYF
many,-,TRBJ2-7,TRBV28,TGTGCCAGCAGCCCGGCCTACGAGCAGTACTTC,CASSPAYEQYF
-,TRBD1,TRBJ1-2,TRBV2,TGTGCCAGCAGTGAAGCACCGACAGGGGGGGCTGGCTACACCTTC,CASSEAPTGGAGYTF
few,-,TRBJ1-1,TRBV6-6,TGTGCCAGCAGCAGGGGACACCCAAGCACTGAAGCTTTCTTT,CASSRGHPSTEAFF
many,TRBD2,TRBJ2-2,TRBV19,TGTGCCAGTAGGCCGACTAGCGGGAGTAGTTTCGGGGAGCTGTTTTTT,CASRPTSGSSFGELFF
few,-,TRBJ1-2,TRBV6-1,TGTGCCAGCAGTGAGACGGATAACTATGGCTACACCTTC,CASSETDNYGYTF
few,TRBD2,TRBJ2-5,TRBV28,TGTGCCAGCAGTGGGGGGACTAGCGGGAGGGCCGCAGAGACCCAGTACTTC,CASSGGTSGRAAETQYF
-,-,TRBJ2-5,TRBV9,TGTGCCAGCAGCGTAGACGGCAGACAAGAGACCCAGTACTTC,CASSVDGRQETQYF
few,-,TRBJ2-2,TRBV7-8,TGTGCCAGCAGCTTTCGGGACCTGCGGGCCGGGGAGCTGTTTTTT,CASSFRDLRAGELFF
-,TRBD1,TRBJ2-1,TRBV11-2,TGTGCCAGCAGCCTTTACGGACAGGGGGGTGAGCAGTTCTTC,CASSLYGQGGEQFF
few,-,TRBJ1-3,TRBV6-5,TGTGCCAGCAGCCCCGACCGATACTCTGGAAACACCATATATTTT,CASSPDRYSGNTIYF
-,-,TRBJ1-1,TRBV5-1,TGCGCCAGCAGCTTGTGGATCAAAGGGACTGAAGCTTTCTTT,CASSLWIKGTEAFF
many,-,TRBJ2-3,TRBV10-1,TGCGCCAGCAGTCGAAGGGGCGAAGCAGATACGCAGTATTTT,CASSRRGEADTQYF
-,-,TRBJ1-4,TRBV28,TGTGCCAGCAGTAGCCCCAGGGGAGAGGGTGAAAAACTGTTTTTT,CASSSPRGEGEKLFF
-,-,TRBJ2-6,TRBV13,TGTGCCAGCAGTTCAACTGGGGCCAACGTCCTGACTTTC,CASSSTGANVLTF